This T cell receptor beta chain comes out of a study of T-cell reconstitution after alpha-beta-depleted transplantation in children. Unique molecular identifiers were incorporated into the prepared TCRbeta library. TCRdb passed the PCR reads through MiXCR, listing each CDR3 protein once. The data show about 70,000 distinct CDR3 sequences, roughly a tenth seen once. Comment on this clonotype: What it binds is not known.

The study, taken as a whole, reports: Newly produced T cells mostly provided counts and TCRbeta diversity after one year, as hyperexpanded clones declined.

With 8 bases removed from V and 7 bases from J, the gap between germline ends came to 16 bases. CDR1 is SQVTM and CDR2 is ANQGSEA in the germline V gene. This CDR3 contains 12 residues. The chain links TRBV29-1 to TRBJ2-3; D is uncertain. The origin of this receptor is a boy aged 5 to 17 with acute myeloid leukemia, due to receive a stem cell transplant. The sequenced sample was PBMCs, obtained before TCRalphabeta/CD19-depleted stem cell transplant. DNA for the CDR3: TGCAGCCTACGCGCCGTGTCTAATACGCAGTATTTT. It encodes CSLRAVSNTQYF.